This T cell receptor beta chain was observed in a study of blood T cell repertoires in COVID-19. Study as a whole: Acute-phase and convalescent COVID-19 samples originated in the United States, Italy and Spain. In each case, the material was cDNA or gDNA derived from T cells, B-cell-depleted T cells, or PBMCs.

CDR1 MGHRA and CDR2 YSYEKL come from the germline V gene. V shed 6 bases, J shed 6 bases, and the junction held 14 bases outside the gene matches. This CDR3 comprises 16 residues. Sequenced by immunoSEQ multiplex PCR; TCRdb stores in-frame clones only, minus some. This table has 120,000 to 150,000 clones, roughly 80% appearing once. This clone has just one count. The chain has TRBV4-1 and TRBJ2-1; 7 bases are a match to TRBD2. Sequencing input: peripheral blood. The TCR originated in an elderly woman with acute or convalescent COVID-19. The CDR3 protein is CASSSLLAGARNEQFF. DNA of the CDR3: TGCGCCAGCAGTAGTCTTTTAGCGGGTGCCCGCAATGAGCAGTTCTTC.